This is a list of T cell receptor beta chains from one sample in a study of T cells in Graves' hyperthyroidism and ophthalmopathy. TCRdb independently ran MiXCR on the multiplex PCR reads; one entry per CDR3 protein. The top ten clones hold less than 20% of a sample with fewer than 600,000 distinct CDR3 sequences, roughly 14% of them seen once. Sample: blood. Receptors originate from a woman aged 18-30 years with Graves' hyperthyroidism. Each CDR3 is given with its conserved first and last residue. Fields, in order: J gene, D gene, clone size, V gene, CDR3 protein, CDR3 DNA. The D gene is left open where the match is weak. Only part of the rows carry a size: once, few, many, or a class if the clone is expanded.

>TRBJ2-1|-|few|TRBV20-1
CSARRTPSLNEQFF
TGCAGTGCCCGCAGGACCCCCTCGCTCAATGAGCAGTTCTTC
>TRBJ1-1|-|many|TRBV2
CASRNGLRNTEAFF
TGTGCCAGCAGAAACGGACTGCGGAACACTGAAGCTTTCTTT
>TRBJ2-7|-|many|TRBV4-1
CASSPPRPGAGEQYF
TGCGCCAGCAGCCCCCCCCGTCCGGGAGCAGGCGAGCAGTACTTC
>TRBJ1-5|-|many|TRBV2
CASRATVNQPQHF
TGTGCCAGCAGAGCGACGGTCAATCAGCCCCAGCATTTT
>TRBJ1-1|-|many|TRBV20-1
CSASTGFMNTEAFF
TGCAGTGCTAGTACAGGGTTCATGAACACTGAAGCTTTCTTT
>TRBJ2-1|TRBD2|many|TRBV10-3
CAISGPGLGYNEQFF
TGTGCCATCAGTGGCCCGGGACTAGGATACAATGAGCAGTTCTTC
>TRBJ1-6|TRBD1|-|TRBV5-1
CASSLDGTGGRSPLHF
TGCGCCAGCAGCTTGGACGGGACAGGGGGCAGGTCACCCCTCCACTTT
>TRBJ1-5|-|many|TRBV11-1
CASEMGRNQPQHF
TGTGCCAGCGAAATGGGGAGAAATCAGCCCCAGCATTTT
>TRBJ1-1|TRBD1|-|TRBV7-9
CASSPGQGRKNTEAFF
TGTGCCAGCAGCCCGGGACAGGGACGAAAGAACACTGAAGCTTTCTTT
>TRBJ2-7|TRBD1|few|TRBV5-5
CASSLRDRPYEQYF
TGTGCCAGCAGCCTCCGGGACAGGCCCTACGAGCAGTACTTC
>TRBJ2-1|-|many|TRBV7-9
CASSLQGGYNEQFF
TGTGCCAGCAGCTTACAGGGAGGTTACAATGAGCAGTTCTTC
>TRBJ2-6|TRBD1|many|TRBV6-1
CASSLRVDIGTGDGANVLTF
TGTGCCAGCAGTTTGAGGGTAGATATCGGGACAGGGGATGGGGCCAACGTCCTGACTTTC
>TRBJ2-2|-|few|TRBV20-1
CSARDAGGGRGPGSCFF
-
>TRBJ2-5|TRBD2|many|TRBV10-1
CASSKGLAGEETQYF
TGCGCCAGCAGTAAGGGACTAGCGGGAGAAGAGACCCAGTACTTC
>TRBJ1-1|-|few|TRBV7-9
CASSLVAGAEAFF
TGTGCCAGCAGCTTAGTGGCAGGGGCTGAAGCTTTCTTT
>TRBJ1-2|-|few|TRBV9
CASRRTDGYTF
TGTGCCAGCAGACGGACAGATGGCTACACCTTC
>TRBJ2-3|TRBD2|few|TRBV4-1
CASSQDSGREVGDTQYF
TGCGCCAGCAGCCAAGATTCTGGGCGGGAGGTGGGAGATACGCAGTATTTT
>TRBJ1-1|-|many|TRBV7-9
CAAEGYGDTEAFF
TGTGCCGCGGAAGGGTACGGAGACACTGAAGCTTTCTTT
>TRBJ1-4|TRBD1|-|TRBV20-1
CSAKIKTGGNEKLFF
TGCAGTGCTAAGATAAAGACAGGGGGTAATGAAAAACTGTTTTTT
>TRBJ1-5|-|many|TRBV28
CASSWGGQPQHF
TGTGCCAGCAGTTGGGGGGGTCAGCCCCAGCATTTT
>TRBJ2-2|TRBD2|many|TRBV3-1
CASSQRRLAGGELFF
TGTGCCAGCAGCCAACGACGACTAGCTGGCGGGGAGCTGTTTTTT
>TRBJ2-5|-|-|TRBV7-6
CASSSPSGSAETQYF
TGTGCCAGCAGCTCGCCGTCGGGATCGGCAGAGACCCAGTACTTC
>TRBJ2-3|-|many|TRBV27
CASAQQISSTDTQYF
TGTGCCAGCGCGCAACAAATATCCAGCACAGATACGCAGTATTTT
>TRBJ2-3|-|-|TRBV6-1
CASSLVSSSTDTQYF
TGTGCCAGCAGTTTGGTGTCTTCTAGCACAGATACGCAGTATTTT
>TRBJ2-2|-|many|TRBV11-1
CASSLGGTGELFF
TGTGCCAGCAGCTTAGGGGGCACCGGGGAGCTGTTTTTT
>TRBJ1-2|TRBD1|many|TRBV29-1
CSVSQGDGYTF
TGCAGCGTTTCTCAGGGGGATGGCTACACCTTC
>TRBJ2-1|-|-|TRBV5-4
CASSVNTALFF
TGTGCCAGCAGCGTCAATACCGCCCTGTTCTTC
>TRBJ2-5|TRBD2|-|TRBV12-3/TRBV12-4
CANTIAGGVGTQYF
TGTGCCAACACAATAGCGGGAGGGGTGGGGACCCAGTACTTC
>TRBJ1-1|-|-|TRBV14
CASSKNAGKGTEAFF
TGTGCCAGCAGCAAAAACGCCGGGAAGGGAACTGAAGCTTTCTTT
>TRBJ1-2|TRBD1|-|TRBV4-2
CASSQEGQGANGGYTF
TGTGCCAGCAGCCAAGAGGGACAGGGGGCGAATGGCGGCTACACCTTC
>TRBJ1-2|-|-|TRBV20-1
CSARDDIIGYYGYTF
TGCAGTGCTAGAGATGATATTATAGGGTATTATGGCTACACCTTC
>TRBJ1-1|TRBD1|many|TRBV5-1
CASSPGQATEAFF
TGTGCCAGCAGTCCAGGACAGGCCACTGAAGCTTTCTTT
>TRBJ2-1|TRBD2|few|TRBV7-7
CASSTGGLAGRNEQFF
TGTGCCAGCAGCACAGGCGGGTTAGCGGGACGGAATGAGCAGTTCTTC
>TRBJ2-1|TRBD2|once|TRBV20-1
CSAMTSGIDEQFF
TGCAGTGCTATGACTAGCGGGATAGATGAGCAGTTCTTC
>TRBJ2-3|TRBD2|few|TRBV10-3
CAIGTSGSSTDTQYF
TGTGCCATCGGGACTAGCGGGAGTAGCACAGATACGCAGTATTTT
>TRBJ2-7|TRBD1|many|TRBV7-8
CASSLVSQGVGEQYF
TGTGCCAGCAGCTTAGTGTCTCAGGGGGTGGGCGAGCAGTACTTC
>TRBJ2-2|TRBD2|-|TRBV6-1
CASSETSGGTGELFF
TGTGCCAGCAGTGAAACTAGCGGGGGCACCGGGGAGCTGTTTTTT